A selection of T cell receptor beta chains follows, all from one sample in a study of CD8+ T cells in alopecia areata. TCRdb's copy holds only in-frame clones and misses some; the assay was immunoSEQ multiplex PCR. The sample yields 100,000 to 130,000 clones, 45% to 60% seen once. The source material was NKG2D-low CD8+ T cells sorted from blood. The receptor set was obtained from a human donor with alopecia areata. The CDR3 runs from the conserved cysteine through the conserved F or W. A D gene is named only where the DNA matches it firmly. Clone size is given for some rows only: seen once, a few or many times, or a class if the clone is expanded.

NA	TRBJ2-5	TRBD1	TRBV25-1	TGTGCCAGCAGTGTCGACAGGGGGCGTCGCCAAGAGACCCAGTACTTC	CASSVDRGRRQETQYF
NA	TRBJ2-1	NA	TRBV6-5	TGTGCCAGCGCGGTCGGGAGCAACCTCGGTGAGCAGTTCTTC	CASAVGSNLGEQFF
NA	TRBJ2-1	NA	TRBV27	TGTGCCAGCAGCCAAACCCCCCGTAGTGAGCAGTTCTTC	CASSQTPRSEQFF
NA	TRBJ2-2	NA	TRBV6-5	TGTGCCAGCAGTTACACACAGGGCGGGGACACCGGGGAGCTGTTTTTT	CASSYTQGGDTGELFF
few	TRBJ2-4	NA	TRBV19	TGTGCCAGTAGTATCGGAGGGGGCGTGAACATTCAGTACTTC	CASSIGGGVNIQYF
NA	TRBJ2-7	NA	TRBV5-1	TGCGCCAGCAGCTTTGATTCAGTGGCCTACGAGCAGTACTTC	CASSFDSVAYEQYF
NA	TRBJ1-2	TRBD1	TRBV27	TGTGCCAGCAGTTTAAGGGGACAGGGGGTAATCTATGGCTACACCTTC	CASSLRGQGVIYGYTF
NA	TRBJ1-4	NA	TRBV5-1	TGCGCCAGCAGCTTAGGGGAAAAACTGTTTTTT	CASSLGEKLFF
NA	TRBJ2-7	TRBD2	TRBV4-1	TGCGCCAGCAGCCCGGAAAGCGGGAGCTACGAGCAGTACTTC	CASSPESGSYEQYF
once	TRBJ2-3	TRBD2	TRBV27	TGTGCCAGCAGTTTAGGAGCGGGGACCACAGATACGCAGTATTTT	CASSLGAGTTDTQYF
few	TRBJ2-7	NA	TRBV5-1	TGCGCCAGCAGCTTGTCTGGAGCTTTGGTTGGGAACGAGCAGTACTTC	CASSLSGALVGNEQYF
NA	TRBJ2-1	NA	TRBV5-1	TGCGCCAGCAGCTTGGAGGGCAGGGAGATCGATGAGCAGTTCTTC	CASSLEGREIDEQFF
NA	TRBJ2-1	NA	TRBV28	TGTGCCAGCCGATGGTCGGAGGAGCAGTTCTTC	CASRWSEEQFF
NA	TRBJ2-7	NA	TRBV7-9	TGTGCCAGCAGCTCCTCTAGGCCTCTCACCGAGCAGTACTTC	CASSSSRPLTEQYF
NA	TRBJ2-7	NA	TRBV23-1	TGCGCCAGCGGACCTGGGCGCGGGGAGTCCTACGAGCAGTACTTC	CASGPGRGESYEQYF
NA	TRBJ1-2	NA	TRBV5-4	TGTGCCAGCACCCCCGGACAGCTCTATGGCTACACCTTC	CASTPGQLYGYTF
NA	TRBJ2-3	TRBD2	TRBV14	TGTGCCAGCCCTAGTGTCGGGAGGCCGCCCGTCACTTATACGCAGTATTTT	CASPSVGRPPVTYTQYF